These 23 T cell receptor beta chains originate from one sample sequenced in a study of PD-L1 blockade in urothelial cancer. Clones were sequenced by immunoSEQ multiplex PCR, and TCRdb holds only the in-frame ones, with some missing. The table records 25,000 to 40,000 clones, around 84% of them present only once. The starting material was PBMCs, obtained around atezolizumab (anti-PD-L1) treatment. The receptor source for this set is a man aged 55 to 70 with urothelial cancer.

The CDR3 region has the DNA TGTGCCTGGGGGGACAGAAATGAAAAACTGTTTTTT. Its translation is CAWGDRNEKLFF. The chain recombines TRBV30 with TRBJ1-4, with 7 bases matching TRBD1. The trim removed 5 bases at V and 5 bases at J, leaving 2 bases unmatched. The CDR3 runs 12 residues. Germline assignment: CDR1 GTSNPN and CDR2 SVGIG (reference sequence). The whole variable domain, remainder taken from reference TRBV30 and TRBJ1-4, is SQTIHQWPATLVQPVGSPLSLECTVEGTSNPNLYWYRQAAGRGLQLLFYSVGIGQISSEVPQNLSASRPQDRQFILSSKKLLLSDSGFYLCAWGDRNEKLFFGSGTQLSVL.

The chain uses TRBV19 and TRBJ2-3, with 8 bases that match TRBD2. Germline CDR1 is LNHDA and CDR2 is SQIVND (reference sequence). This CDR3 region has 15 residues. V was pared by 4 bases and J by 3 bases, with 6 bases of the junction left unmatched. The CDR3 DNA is TGTGCCAGTAGTAAACGGGAGGGCCAAACAGATACGCAGTATTTT. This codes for CASSKREGQTDTQYF. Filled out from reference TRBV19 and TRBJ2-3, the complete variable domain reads DGGITQSPKYLFRKEGQNVTLSCEQNLNHDAMYWYRQDPGQGLRLIYYSQIVNDFQKGDIAEGYSVSREKKESFPLTVTSAQKNPTAFYLCASSKREGQTDTQYFGPGTRLTVL.

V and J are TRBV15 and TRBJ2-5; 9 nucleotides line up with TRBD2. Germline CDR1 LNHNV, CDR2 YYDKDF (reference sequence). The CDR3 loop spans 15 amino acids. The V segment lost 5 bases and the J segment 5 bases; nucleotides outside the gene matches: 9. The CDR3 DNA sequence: TGTGCCACCAGCGGACGAGCGGGAGGTGAGGAGACCCAGTACTTC. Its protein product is CATSGRAGGEETQYF.

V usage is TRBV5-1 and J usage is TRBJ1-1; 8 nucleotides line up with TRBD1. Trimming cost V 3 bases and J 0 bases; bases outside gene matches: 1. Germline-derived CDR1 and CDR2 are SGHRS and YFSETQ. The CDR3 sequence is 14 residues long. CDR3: CASSWTGMNTEAFF. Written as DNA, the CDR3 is TGCGCCAGCAGCTGGACAGGGATGAACACTGAAGCTTTCTTT.

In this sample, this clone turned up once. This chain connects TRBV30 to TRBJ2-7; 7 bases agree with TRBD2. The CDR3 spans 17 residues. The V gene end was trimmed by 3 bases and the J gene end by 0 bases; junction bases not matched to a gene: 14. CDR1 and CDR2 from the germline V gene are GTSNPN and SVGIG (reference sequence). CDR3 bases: TGTGCCTGGAGCCCGGGGACTATCTGGAGTAGCTCCTACGAGCAGTACTTC. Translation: CAWSPGTIWSSSYEQYF.

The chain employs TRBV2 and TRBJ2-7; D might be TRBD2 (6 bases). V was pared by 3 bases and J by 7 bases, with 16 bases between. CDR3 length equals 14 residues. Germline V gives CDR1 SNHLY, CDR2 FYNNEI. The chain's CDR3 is CASSDLTRGREQYF. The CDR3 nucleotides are TGTGCCAGCAGTGATTTAACGCGGGGTCGGGAGCAGTACTTC.

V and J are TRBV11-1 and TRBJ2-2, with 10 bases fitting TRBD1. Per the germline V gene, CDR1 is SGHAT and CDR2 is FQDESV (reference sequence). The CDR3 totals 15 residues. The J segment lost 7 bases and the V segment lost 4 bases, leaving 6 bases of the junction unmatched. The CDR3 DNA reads TGTGCCAGCAGCTCAATTGGGACAGGGGTCGGGGAGCTGTTTTTT. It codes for CASSSIGTGVGELFF. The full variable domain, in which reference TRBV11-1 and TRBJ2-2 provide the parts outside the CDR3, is EAEVAQSPRYKITEKSQAVAFWCDPISGHATLYWYRQILGQGPELLVQFQDESVVDDSQLPKDRFSAERLKGVDSTLKIQPAELGDSAMYLCASSSIGTGVGELFFGEGSRLTVL.

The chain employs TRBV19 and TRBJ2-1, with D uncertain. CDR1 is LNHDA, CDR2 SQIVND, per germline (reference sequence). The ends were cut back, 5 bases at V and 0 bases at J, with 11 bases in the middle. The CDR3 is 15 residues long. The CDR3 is CASSRSGSSYNEQFF. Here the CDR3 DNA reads TGTGCCAGTAGTCGGAGTGGCAGCTCCTACAATGAGCAGTTCTTC.

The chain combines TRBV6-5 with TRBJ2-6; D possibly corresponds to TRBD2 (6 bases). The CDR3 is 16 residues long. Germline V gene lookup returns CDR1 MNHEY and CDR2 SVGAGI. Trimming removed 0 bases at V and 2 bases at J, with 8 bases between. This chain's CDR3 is CASSYSRTTGANVLTF. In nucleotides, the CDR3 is TGTGCCAGCAGTTACTCAAGGACTACTGGGGCCAACGTCCTGACTTTC.

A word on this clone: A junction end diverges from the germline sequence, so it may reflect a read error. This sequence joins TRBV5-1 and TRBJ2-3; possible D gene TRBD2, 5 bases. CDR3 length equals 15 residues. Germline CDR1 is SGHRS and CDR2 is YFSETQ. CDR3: CASTPNPPSRDTQYF. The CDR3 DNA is TGCGCCAGCACCCCCAACCCCCCTAGCAGAGATACGCAGTATTTT.

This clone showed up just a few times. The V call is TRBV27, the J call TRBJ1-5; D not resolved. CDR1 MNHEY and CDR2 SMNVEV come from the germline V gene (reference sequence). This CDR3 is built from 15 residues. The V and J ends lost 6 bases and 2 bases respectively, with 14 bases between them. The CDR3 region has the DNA TGTGCCAGCAGCCGATCTCGGTCGGGCAATCAGCCCCAGCATTTT. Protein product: CASSRSRSGNQPQHF.

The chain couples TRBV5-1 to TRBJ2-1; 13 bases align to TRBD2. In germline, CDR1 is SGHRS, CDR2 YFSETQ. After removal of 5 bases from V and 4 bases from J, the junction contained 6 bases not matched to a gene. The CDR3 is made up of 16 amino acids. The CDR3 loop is CASSTSGGDGYNEQFF. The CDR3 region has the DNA TGCGCCAGCAGTACTAGCGGGGGGGATGGTTACAATGAGCAGTTCTTC.

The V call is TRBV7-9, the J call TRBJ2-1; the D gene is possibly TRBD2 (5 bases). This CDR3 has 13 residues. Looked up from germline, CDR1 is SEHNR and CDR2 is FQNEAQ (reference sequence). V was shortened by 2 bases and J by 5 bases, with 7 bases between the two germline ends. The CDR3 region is CASSLTLDNEQFF. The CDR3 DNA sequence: TGTGCCAGCAGCTTAACACTAGACAATGAGCAGTTCTTC.

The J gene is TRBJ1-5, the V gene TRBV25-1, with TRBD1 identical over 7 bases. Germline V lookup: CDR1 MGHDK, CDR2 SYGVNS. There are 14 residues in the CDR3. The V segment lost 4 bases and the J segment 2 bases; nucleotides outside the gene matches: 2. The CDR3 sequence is CASSGGTGNQPQHF. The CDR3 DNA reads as TGTGCCAGCAGTGGCGGGACAGGCAATCAGCCCCAGCATTTT. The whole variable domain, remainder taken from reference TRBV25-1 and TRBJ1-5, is EADIYQTPRYLVIGTGKKITLECSQTMGHDKMYWYQQDPGMELHLIHYSYGVNSTEKGDLSSESTVSRIRTEHFPLTLESARPSHTSQYLCASSGGTGNQPQHFGDGTRLSIL.

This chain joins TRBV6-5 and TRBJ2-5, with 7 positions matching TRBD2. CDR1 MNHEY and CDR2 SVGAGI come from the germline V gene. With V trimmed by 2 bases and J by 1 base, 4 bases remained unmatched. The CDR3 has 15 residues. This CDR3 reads CASSYGGGLQETQYF. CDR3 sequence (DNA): TGTGCCAGCAGTTACGGGGGGGGACTCCAAGAGACCCAGTACTTC.

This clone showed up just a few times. For the CDR3, the DNA is TGTGCCAGCAGTGAGGGGAGGGACACCCATAAGGGCTACACCTTC. Translation: CASSEGRDTHKGYTF. The chain is built from TRBV25-1 and TRBJ1-2; D is possibly TRBD1 (6 bases). The V and J ends lost 3 bases and 8 bases respectively, with 19 bases between them. The CDR3 totals 15 residues. Germline V gene data show CDR1 as MGHDK and CDR2 as SYGVNS.

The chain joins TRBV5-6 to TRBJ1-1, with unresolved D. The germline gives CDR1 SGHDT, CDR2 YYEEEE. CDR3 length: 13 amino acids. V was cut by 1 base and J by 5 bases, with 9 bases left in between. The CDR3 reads CASSLTGGTEAFF. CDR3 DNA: TGTGCCAGCAGCTTGACGGGAGGAACTGAAGCTTTCTTT.

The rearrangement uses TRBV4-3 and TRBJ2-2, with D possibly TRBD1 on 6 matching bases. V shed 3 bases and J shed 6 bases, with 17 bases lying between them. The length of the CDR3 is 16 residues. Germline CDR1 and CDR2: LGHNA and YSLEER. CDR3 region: CASSQGHLTSPGELFF. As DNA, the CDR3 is TGCGCCAGCAGCCAGGGACACCTTACCTCCCCCGGGGAGCTGTTTTTT.

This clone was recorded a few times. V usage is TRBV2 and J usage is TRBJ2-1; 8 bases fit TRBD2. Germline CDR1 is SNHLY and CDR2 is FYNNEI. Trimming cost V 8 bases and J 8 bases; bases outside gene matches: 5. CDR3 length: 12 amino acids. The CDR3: CASGTGGDEQFF. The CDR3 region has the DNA TGTGCCAGCGGGACGGGGGGGGATGAGCAGTTCTTC.

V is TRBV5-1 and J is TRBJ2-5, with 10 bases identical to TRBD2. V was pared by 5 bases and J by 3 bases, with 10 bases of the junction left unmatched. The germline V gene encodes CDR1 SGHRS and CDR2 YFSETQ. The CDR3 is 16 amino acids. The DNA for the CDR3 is TGCGCCAGCAGTTATCCGGGACTAGCGAAGAAAGAGACCCAGTACTTC. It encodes CASSYPGLAKKETQYF. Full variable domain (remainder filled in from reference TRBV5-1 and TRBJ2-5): KAGVTQTPRYLIKTRGQQVTLSCSPISGHRSVSWYQQTPGQGLQFLFEYFSETQRNKGNFPGRFSGRQFSNSRSEMNVSTLELGDSALYLCASSYPGLAKKETQYFGPGTRLLVL.

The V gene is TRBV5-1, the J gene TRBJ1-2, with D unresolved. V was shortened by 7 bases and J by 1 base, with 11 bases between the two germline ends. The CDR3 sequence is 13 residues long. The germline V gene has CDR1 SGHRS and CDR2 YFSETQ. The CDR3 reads CASHEGNNYGYTF. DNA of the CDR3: TGCGCCAGCCACGAGGGAAATAACTATGGCTACACCTTC. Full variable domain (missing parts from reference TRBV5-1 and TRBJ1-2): KAGVTQTPRYLIKTRGQQVTLSCSPISGHRSVSWYQQTPGQGLQFLFEYFSETQRNKGNFPGRFSGRQFSNSRSEMNVSTLELGDSALYLCASHEGNNYGYTFGSGTRLTVV.

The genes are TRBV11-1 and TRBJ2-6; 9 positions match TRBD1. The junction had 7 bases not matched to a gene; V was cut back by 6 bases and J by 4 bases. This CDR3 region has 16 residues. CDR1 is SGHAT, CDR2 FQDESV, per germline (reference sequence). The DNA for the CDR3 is TGTGCCAGCAGTTCGGGACAGGGTTCGGGGGCCAACGTCCTGACTTTC. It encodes CASSSGQGSGANVLTF. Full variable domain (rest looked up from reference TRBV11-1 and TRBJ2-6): EAEVAQSPRYKITEKSQAVAFWCDPISGHATLYWYRQILGQGPELLVQFQDESVVDDSQLPKDRFSAERLKGVDSTLKIQPAELGDSAMYLCASSSGQGSGANVLTFGAGSRLTVL.

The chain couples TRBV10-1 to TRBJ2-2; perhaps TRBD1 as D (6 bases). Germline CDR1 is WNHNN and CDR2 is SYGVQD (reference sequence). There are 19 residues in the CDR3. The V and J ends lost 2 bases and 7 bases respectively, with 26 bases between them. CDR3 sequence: CASSEPRAGVLPWIGELFF. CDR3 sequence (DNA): TGCGCCAGCAGTGAGCCCCGGGCAGGGGTCCTACCTTGGATCGGGGAGCTGTTTTTT.